Listed below are T cell receptor beta chains from one sample, sequenced in a study of cytomegalovirus exposure and HLA in healthy donors. The data were produced by immunoSEQ multiplex PCR, yet TCRdb's version contains in-frame clones alone and is incomplete. The sample has roughly 130,000 clones, around 82% seen once. The sample comprised PBMCs. These receptors were obtained from a male donor in good health and CMV-seropositive. Each CDR3 is given with its conserved first and last residue. The D gene is left open where the match is weak. Not every row has a clone size; where given, it reads once, few, many or a size class.

cdr3_aa | cdr3_nt | j_call | d_call | v_call | clone_size
CASSVLAGEAQETQYF | TGTGCCAGCAGCGTTTTAGCGGGAGAGGCCCAAGAGACCCAGTACTTC | TRBJ2-5 | TRBD2 | TRBV9 | once
CSARGGQPIPCGYTF | TGCAGCGCCCGAGGGGGACAGCCGATTCCCTGTGGCTACACCTTC | TRBJ1-2 | TRBD1 | TRBV29-1 | .
CASSPDRAYNEQFF | TGTGCCAGCAGTCCCGACAGGGCCTACAATGAGCAGTTCTTC | TRBJ2-1 | TRBD1 | TRBV6-6 | few
CASSPGLAQTDTQYF | TGTGCCAGTAGCCCGGGACTAGCTCAAACAGATACGCAGTATTTT | TRBJ2-3 | TRBD2 | TRBV19 | .
CASSWQMAISGANVLTF | TGTGCCAGTAGTTGGCAGATGGCCATCTCTGGGGCCAACGTCCTGACTTTC | TRBJ2-6 | . | TRBV19 | .
CASSYSGTGFGEAFF | TGTGCCAGCAGTTACTCGGGGACAGGGTTTGGTGAAGCTTTCTTT | TRBJ1-1 | TRBD1 | TRBV6-5 | .
CASSLLKGDEQYF | TGCGCCAGCAGCTTGCTAAAGGGGGACGAGCAGTACTTC | TRBJ2-7 | . | TRBV5-1 | .
CASSSTREGSSYEQYF | TGTGCCAGCAGCTCCACTAGGGAGGGGAGCTCCTACGAGCAGTACTTC | TRBJ2-7 | TRBD2 | TRBV7-9 | .
CASSRQLQGEKLFF | TGTGCCAGCAGCCGACAGCTACAGGGGGAAAAACTGTTTTTT | TRBJ1-4 | TRBD1 | TRBV7-6 | .
CARSLTGAKGGQPQHF | TGTGCCAGAAGCTTAACAGGGGCAAAGGGTGGTCAGCCCCAGCATTTT | TRBJ1-5 | TRBD1 | TRBV5-3 | .
CAWSVLRIENEQFF | TGTGCCTGGAGTGTACTTCGCATCGAAAATGAGCAGTTCTTC | TRBJ2-1 | . | TRBV30 | .
CSAQAEREFF | TGCAGTGCTCAAGCGGAAAGGGAGTTCTTC | TRBJ2-1 | . | TRBV20-1 | few
CASSSGAGGYTEAFF | TGTGCCAGCAGCTCGGGGGCAGGGGGGTACACTGAAGCTTTCTTT | TRBJ1-1 | TRBD1 | TRBV11-2 | .
CSGGQGRETQYF | TGCAGCGGGGGACAGGGGCGAGAGACCCAGTACTTC | TRBJ2-5 | TRBD1 | TRBV29-1 | .
CASSVVAGGRETQYF | TGTGCCAGCAGCGTAGTAGCGGGGGGGCGAGAGACCCAGTACTTC | TRBJ2-5 | TRBD2 | TRBV7-2 | .
CASSYSTGNYGYTF | TGTGCCAGCAGTTACTCTACGGGTAACTATGGCTACACCTTC | TRBJ1-2 | . | TRBV6-6 | .
CASSGRAALRNYGYTF | TGTGCCAGCAGCGGCAGGGCAGCTCTTCGAAACTATGGCTACACCTTC | TRBJ1-2 | . | TRBV28 | .
CASAPMAGGRNEQFF | TGTGCCAGCGCCCCGATGGCGGGAGGGCGGAATGAGCAGTTCTTC | TRBJ2-1 | TRBD2 | TRBV28 | .
CAPPGEREKGRETQYF | TGTGCCCCCCCCGGGGAGCGGGAGAAGGGCCGGGAGACCCAGTACTTC | TRBJ2-5 | TRBD2 | TRBV5-3 | .
CASSPRRGTGTDTQYF | TGTGCCAGCAGCCCCCGGCGTGGGACAGGGACAGATACGCAGTATTTT | TRBJ2-3 | TRBD1 | TRBV4-2 | .
CASSIRTSGNYEQYF | TGTGCCAGTAGTATTAGGACTAGCGGGAACTACGAGCAGTACTTC | TRBJ2-7 | TRBD2 | TRBV19 | once
CASSGGGYGYTF | TGTGCCAGCAGCGGGGGGGGCTATGGCTACACCTTC | TRBJ1-2 | . | TRBV2 | few
CASSPVGETQYF | TGTGCCAGCAGCCCGGTCGGTGAGACCCAGTACTTC | TRBJ2-5 | . | TRBV7-9 | .
CASSLSREGATGYTF | TGCGCCAGCAGCTTGAGTAGAGAGGGGGCGACTGGCTACACCTTC | TRBJ1-2 | TRBD1 | TRBV5-1 | .
CASSQEDAGEKLFF | TGCGCCAGCAGCCAAGAGGACGCGGGAGAAAAACTGTTTTTT | TRBJ1-4 | . | TRBV4-3 | once
CASSIAGGAKYEQYF | TGTGCCAGCAGCATCGCAGGGGGCGCAAAGTACGAGCAGTACTTC | TRBJ2-7 | TRBD1 | TRBV7-9 | .
CASSIGGETQYF | TGTGCCAGTAGTATAGGAGGCGAGACCCAGTACTTC | TRBJ2-5 | . | TRBV19 | .
CASSSYPDRGREKLFF | TGTGCCAGCAGCTCCTACCCGGACAGGGGGCGTGAAAAACTGTTTTTT | TRBJ1-4 | TRBD1 | TRBV5-6 | .
CASSFGTSGRVYEQYF | TGCGCCAGCAGCTTTGGGACTAGCGGGAGGGTTTACGAGCAGTACTTC | TRBJ2-7 | TRBD2 | TRBV5-1 | .
CAQWYRDLPYEQYF | TGTGCCCAGTGGTACAGGGACCTACCCTACGAGCAGTACTTC | TRBJ2-7 | . | TRBV21-1 | .
CASSLQGSSGNTIYF | TGTGCCAGCAGCTTACAGGGTAGCTCTGGAAACACCATATATTTT | TRBJ1-3 | . | TRBV6-1 | .
CASSQNRGPYEQYF | TGCGCCAGCAGCCAAAACAGGGGGCCCTACGAGCAGTACTTC | TRBJ2-7 | TRBD1 | TRBV4-1 | .
CASSQMVGGIQYF | TGCGCCAGCAGCCAAATGGTAGGGGGCATTCAGTACTTC | TRBJ2-4 | . | TRBV4-3 | .
CATSPGPNTIYF | TGTGCCACCAGCCCAGGGCCAAACACCATATATTTT | TRBJ1-3 | . | TRBV15 | .
CASSRWEGLDEQFF | TGTGCCAGCAGTCGGTGGGAGGGATTAGATGAGCAGTTCTTC | TRBJ2-1 | TRBD2 | TRBV6-4 | .
CASKRTRNSYEQYF | TGTGCCAGCAAAAGGACACGAAATTCCTACGAGCAGTACTTC | TRBJ2-7 | . | TRBV6-5 | .
CASSLGGTVQETQYF | TGTGCCAGCAGCTTAGGCGGGACAGTACAAGAGACCCAGTACTTC | TRBJ2-5 | . | TRBV11-2 | .
CAGSSYSGRSYNEQFF | TGTGCCGGCAGCTCCTATAGCGGGAGGTCGTACAATGAGCAGTTCTTC | TRBJ2-1 | TRBD2 | TRBV5-4 | .
CASSGQQGTDTQYF | TGTGCCAGCAGTGGACAACAGGGTACAGATACGCAGTATTTT | TRBJ2-3 | . | TRBV6-1 | few
CASSPITGDTQYF | TGTGCCAGCTCACCAATTACCGGGGATACGCAGTATTTT | TRBJ2-3 | . | TRBV18 | .
CASSDPDGQTGYTF | TGTGCCAGCAGTGACCCCGACGGACAAACCGGCTACACCTTC | TRBJ1-2 | . | TRBV25-1 | few
CASSIERELKTQYF | TGCGCCAGCAGCATAGAGCGGGAGTTAAAAACGCAGTATTTT | TRBJ2-3 | TRBD2 | TRBV5-1 | .
CASSPLSSGRAHEQFF | TGTGCCAGCAGTCCCCTGTCTAGCGGGAGGGCCCATGAGCAGTTCTTC | TRBJ2-1 | TRBD2 | TRBV27 | .
CASSYLQGLETQYF | TGTGCCAGCTCATACCTACAGGGTTTAGAGACCCAGTACTTC | TRBJ2-5 | . | TRBV6-5 | .
CATKDSVYNEQFF | TGTGCCACCAAGGACTCTGTCTACAATGAGCAGTTCTTC | TRBJ2-1 | . | TRBV15 | .
CASSPRGGQNIQYF | TGTGCCAGCTCACCGCGGGGGGGGCAAAACATTCAGTACTTC | TRBJ2-4 | TRBD2 | TRBV18 | .
CASSLDLVLGDGYTF | TGTGCCAGCAGCCTAGACTTGGTCCTCGGGGATGGCTACACCTTC | TRBJ1-2 | . | TRBV2 | .
CASSQVEGAGLAYEQYF | TGTGCCAGCAGCCAAGTCGAAGGAGCGGGGTTAGCCTACGAGCAGTACTTC | TRBJ2-7 | TRBD2 | TRBV4-2 | .
CAWTVLIGYGYTF | TGTGCCTGGACGGTTTTAATCGGCTATGGCTACACCTTC | TRBJ1-2 | . | TRBV30 | .
CASSFWGGGNYNEQFF | TGTGCCAGCAGCTTTTGGGGGGGCGGGAACTACAATGAGCAGTTCTTC | TRBJ2-1 | . | TRBV7-6 | .
CASSLLGDEQFF | TGTGCCAGCAGCTTACTGGGCGATGAGCAGTTCTTC | TRBJ2-1 | . | TRBV5-5 | .
CAWSVGPSSNQPQHF | TGTGCCTGGAGTGTGGGCCCAAGTAGCAATCAGCCCCAGCATTTT | TRBJ1-5 | . | TRBV30 | .
CASSFGGSVHEQYF | TGTGCCAGCAGCTTCGGGGGGTCCGTACACGAGCAGTACTTC | TRBJ2-7 | TRBD2 | TRBV2 | .
CAISEEGEETQYF | TGTGCCATCAGTGAGGAAGGGGAAGAGACCCAGTACTTC | TRBJ2-5 | . | TRBV10-3 | once
CASSLARQGDYTEAFF | TGTGCCAGCAGCTTGGCCCGACAGGGAGACTACACTGAAGCTTTCTTT | TRBJ1-1 | TRBD1 | TRBV5-8 | .
CASSWTATDTQYF | TGTGCCAGCAGTTGGACAGCCACAGATACGCAGTATTTT | TRBJ2-3 | . | TRBV6-6 | few
CASSFERETGYTF | TGCGCCAGCAGCTTCGAGCGCGAGACTGGCTACACCTTC | TRBJ1-2 | . | TRBV5-1 | .
CASNTAGSGTEAFF | TGTGCCAGCAACACTGCAGGGTCGGGCACTGAAGCTTTCTTT | TRBJ1-1 | . | TRBV6-5 | .
CATSTGLAGGPVTGELFF | TGTGCCACCAGCACTGGACTAGCGGGAGGGCCGGTAACCGGGGAGCTGTTTTTT | TRBJ2-2 | TRBD2 | TRBV15 | .